This T cell receptor beta chain was recovered during a study of blood T cell repertoires in COVID-19. Looking at the study overall: Sites across the United States, Italy and Spain contributed samples from acute and convalescent COVID-19. Sources were T cells, B-cell-depleted T cells, or PBMCs; the material itself was cDNA or gDNA.

Germline loops: CDR1 MGHRA, CDR2 YSYEKL. Trimming took off 0 bases at V and 10 bases at J, with 18 bases between the two ends. There are 16 residues in the CDR3. In the original analysis: Amplified reference gene primers provided the basis for estimating nucleated cell counts. Clones were sequenced by immunoSEQ multiplex PCR, and TCRdb holds only the in-frame ones, with some missing. V and J calls and clone size come straight from that table; D and trimming were deduced from the DNA. This table holds about 60,000 clones, approximately 79% found once. This chain connects TRBV4-1 to TRBJ1-4; D is uncertain. This TCR derives from a woman between 65 and 79 years old with acute or convalescent COVID-19. The sequenced material came from peripheral blood. The CDR3 region is CASSQDQEIPPAKLFF. CDR3 in DNA: TGCGCCAGCAGCCAAGATCAGGAAATTCCCCCCGCAAAACTGTTTTTT.